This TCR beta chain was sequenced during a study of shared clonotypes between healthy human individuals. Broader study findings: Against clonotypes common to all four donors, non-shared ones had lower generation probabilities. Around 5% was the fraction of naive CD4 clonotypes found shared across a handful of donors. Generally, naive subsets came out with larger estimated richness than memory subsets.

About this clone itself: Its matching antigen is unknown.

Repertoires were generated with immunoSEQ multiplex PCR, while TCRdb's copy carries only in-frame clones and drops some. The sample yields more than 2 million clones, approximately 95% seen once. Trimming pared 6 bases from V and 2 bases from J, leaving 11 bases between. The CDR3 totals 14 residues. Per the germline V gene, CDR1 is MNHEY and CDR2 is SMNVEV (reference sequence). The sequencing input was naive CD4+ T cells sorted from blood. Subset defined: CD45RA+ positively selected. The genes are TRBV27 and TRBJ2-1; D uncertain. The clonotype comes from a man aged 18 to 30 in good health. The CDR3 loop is CASRPRAAYNEQFF. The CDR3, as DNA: TGTGCCAGCAGGCCCCGGGCGGCCTACAATGAGCAGTTCTTC.